This T cell receptor (beta chain) was documented in a study of blood T cell repertoires in COVID-19. Study details: Nucleic acid was either cDNA or gDNA, and it came from T cells, B-cell-depleted T cells, or PBMCs.

Recruitment covered about two dozen US areas and drew participants whose ages spanned about 18 to 89 years. Participants' reported clinical history set cohort assignment. As originally analysed: Estimates of nucleated cell counts were drawn from the amplification of reference gene primers. Libraries were prepared by immunoSEQ multiplex PCR; TCRdb keeps only in-frame clonotypes and omits some of them. V, J and clone size were drawn from that table, and D and trimming were deduced from the DNA. The sample shows about 240,000 clones, around 85% of them seen only once. Germline CDR1 MDHEN, CDR2 SYDVKM. V dropped 5 bases and J dropped 6; count of bases not matched to a gene: 9. The CDR3 is 14 residues long. Only one count was recorded for this clone.

This sequence originates from a woman aged 40 to 50 with acute COVID-19. The chain uses TRBV28 and TRBJ2-7; 8 nucleotides line up with TRBD2. The sequenced sample was PBMCs or T cells enriched from blood (not recorded which). The CDR3 DNA reads TGTGCCAGCAGTAAAACGGGAGGGCGGTTCGAGCAGTACTTC. It is translated as CASSKTGGRFEQYF.